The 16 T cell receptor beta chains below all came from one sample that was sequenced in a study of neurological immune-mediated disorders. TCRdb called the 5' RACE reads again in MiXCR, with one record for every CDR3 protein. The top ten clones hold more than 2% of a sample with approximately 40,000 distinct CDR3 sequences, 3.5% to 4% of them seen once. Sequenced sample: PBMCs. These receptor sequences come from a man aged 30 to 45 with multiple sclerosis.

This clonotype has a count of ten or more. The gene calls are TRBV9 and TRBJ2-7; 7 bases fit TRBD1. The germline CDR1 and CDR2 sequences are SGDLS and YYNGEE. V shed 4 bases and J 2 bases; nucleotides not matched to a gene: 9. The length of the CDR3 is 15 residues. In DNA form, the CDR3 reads TGTGCCAGCAGCCCCACGGGACAGCGTACCTACGAGCAGTACTTC. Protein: CASSPTGQRTYEQYF.

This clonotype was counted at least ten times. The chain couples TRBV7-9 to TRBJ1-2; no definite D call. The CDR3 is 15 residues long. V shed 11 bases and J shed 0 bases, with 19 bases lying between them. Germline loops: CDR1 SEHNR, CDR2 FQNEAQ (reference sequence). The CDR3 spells CASSEGFETNYGYTF. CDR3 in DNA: TGTGCCTCCAGCGAAGGGTTCGAGACTAACTATGGCTACACCTTC. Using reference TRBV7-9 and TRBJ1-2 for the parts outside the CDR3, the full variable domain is DTGVSQNPRHKITKRGQNVTFRCDPISEHNRLYWYRQTLGQGPEFLTYFQNEAQLEKSRLLSDRFSAERPKGSFSTLEIQRTEQGDSAMYLCASSEGFETNYGYTFGSGTRLTVV.

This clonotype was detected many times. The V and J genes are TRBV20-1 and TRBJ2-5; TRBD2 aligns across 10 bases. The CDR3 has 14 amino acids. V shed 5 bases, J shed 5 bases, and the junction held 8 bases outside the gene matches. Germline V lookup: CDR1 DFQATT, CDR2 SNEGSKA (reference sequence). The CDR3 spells CSAPRLAGDETQYF. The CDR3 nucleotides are TGCAGTGCTCCCAGACTAGCGGGCGATGAGACCCAGTACTTC.

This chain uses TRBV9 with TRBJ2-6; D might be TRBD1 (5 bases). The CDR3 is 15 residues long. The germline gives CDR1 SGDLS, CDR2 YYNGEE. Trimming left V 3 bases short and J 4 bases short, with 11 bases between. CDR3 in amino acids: CASSAQGSGANVLTF. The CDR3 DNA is TGTGCCAGCAGCGCTCAGGGTTCCGGGGCCAACGTCCTGACTTTC.

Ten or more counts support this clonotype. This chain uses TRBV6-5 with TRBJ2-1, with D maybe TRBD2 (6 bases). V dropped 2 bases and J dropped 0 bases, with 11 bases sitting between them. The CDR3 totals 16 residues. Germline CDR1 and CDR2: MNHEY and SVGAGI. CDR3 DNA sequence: TGTGCCAGCAGTTACACGGCGGGGACCTCCTACAATGAGCAGTTCTTC. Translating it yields CASSYTAGTSYNEQFF.

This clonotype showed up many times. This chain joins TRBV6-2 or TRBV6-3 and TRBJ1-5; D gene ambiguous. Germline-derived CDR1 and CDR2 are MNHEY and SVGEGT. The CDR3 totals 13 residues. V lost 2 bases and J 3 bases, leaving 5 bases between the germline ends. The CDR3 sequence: CASSYAHNQPQHF. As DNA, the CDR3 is TGTGCCAGCAGTTACGCGCACAATCAGCCCCAGCATTTT.

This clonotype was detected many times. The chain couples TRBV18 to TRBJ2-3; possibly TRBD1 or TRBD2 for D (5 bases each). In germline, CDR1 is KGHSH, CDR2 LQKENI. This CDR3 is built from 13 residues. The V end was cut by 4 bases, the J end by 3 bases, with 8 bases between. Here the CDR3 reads CASSRDGTDTQYF. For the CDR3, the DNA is TGTGCCAGCTCACGGGACGGAACAGATACGCAGTATTTT.

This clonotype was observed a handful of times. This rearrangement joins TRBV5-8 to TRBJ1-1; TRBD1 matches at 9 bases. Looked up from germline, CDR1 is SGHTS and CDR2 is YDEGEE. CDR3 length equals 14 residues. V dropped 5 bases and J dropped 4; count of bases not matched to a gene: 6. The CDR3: CASRVTGGGTEAFF. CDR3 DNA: TGTGCCAGCAGGGTGACAGGGGGTGGCACTGAAGCTTTCTTT. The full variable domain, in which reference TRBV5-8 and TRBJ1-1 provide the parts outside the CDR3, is EAGVTQSPTHLIKTRGQQATLRCSPISGHTSVYWYQQALGLGLQFLLWYDEGEERNRGNFPPRFSGRQFPNYSSELNVNALELEDSALYLCASRVTGGGTEAFFGQGTRLTVV.

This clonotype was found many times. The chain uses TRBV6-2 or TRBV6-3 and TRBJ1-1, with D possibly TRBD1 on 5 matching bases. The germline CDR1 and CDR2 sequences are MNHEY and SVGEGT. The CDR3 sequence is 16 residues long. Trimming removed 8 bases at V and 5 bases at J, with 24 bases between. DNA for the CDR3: TGTGCCAGCGCCTTCCAGATCAGGGTTATGGGGACTGAAGCTTTCTTT. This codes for CASAFQIRVMGTEAFF.

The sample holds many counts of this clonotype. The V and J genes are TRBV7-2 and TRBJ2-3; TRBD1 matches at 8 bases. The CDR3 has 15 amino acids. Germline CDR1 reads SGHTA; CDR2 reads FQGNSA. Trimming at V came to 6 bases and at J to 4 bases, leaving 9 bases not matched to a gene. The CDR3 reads CASSSQGAGADTQYF. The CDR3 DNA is TGTGCCAGCAGTTCCCAGGGGGCCGGAGCAGATACGCAGTATTTT.

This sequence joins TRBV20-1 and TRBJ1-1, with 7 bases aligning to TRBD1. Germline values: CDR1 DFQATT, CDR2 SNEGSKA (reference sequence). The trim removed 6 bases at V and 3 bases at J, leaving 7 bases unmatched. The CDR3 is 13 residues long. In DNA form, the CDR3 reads TGCAGTGCAGCCCCGGACAGGTACACTGAAGCTTTCTTT. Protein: CSAAPDRYTEAFF.

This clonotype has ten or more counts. The CDR3 region is CASSLDSVIGYGYTF. As DNA, the CDR3 is TGTGCCAGCAGCTTGGATTCCGTGATTGGCTATGGCTACACCTTC. V usage is TRBV7-2 and J usage is TRBJ1-2; D is unresolved. V lost 3 bases to trimming and J lost 4 bases, with 15 bases between them. The germline CDR1 and CDR2 sequences are SGHTA and FQGNSA. This CDR3 has 15 amino acids.

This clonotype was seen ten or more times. The CDR3 here is CSASPHSGGRSYEQYF. CDR3 nucleotide sequence: TGCAGTGCTAGCCCGCATAGCGGGGGCCGCTCCTACGAGCAGTACTTC. The chain has TRBV20-1 and TRBJ2-7, with 9 bases that match TRBD2. With V trimmed by 3 bases and J by 0 bases, 9 bases remained unmatched. Germline lookup yields CDR1 DFQATT and CDR2 SNEGSKA (reference sequence). The CDR3 loop spans 16 amino acids.

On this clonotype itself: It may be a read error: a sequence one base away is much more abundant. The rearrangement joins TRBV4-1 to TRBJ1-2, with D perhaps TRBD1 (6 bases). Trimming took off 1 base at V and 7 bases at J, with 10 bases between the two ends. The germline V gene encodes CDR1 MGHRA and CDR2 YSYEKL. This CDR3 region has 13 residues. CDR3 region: CASSQGTGSGYTF. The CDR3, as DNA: TGCGCCAGCAGCCAAGGAACAGGGTCTGGCTACACCTTC.

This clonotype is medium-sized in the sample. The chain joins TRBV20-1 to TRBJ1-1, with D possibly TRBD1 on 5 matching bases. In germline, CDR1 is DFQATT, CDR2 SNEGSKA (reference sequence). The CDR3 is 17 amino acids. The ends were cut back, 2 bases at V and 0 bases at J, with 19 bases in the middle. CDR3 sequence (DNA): TGCAGTGCTAGACCTCGACAGTTATTGCGGATGAACACTGAAGCTTTCTTT. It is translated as CSARPRQLLRMNTEAFF.

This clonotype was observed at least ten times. The CDR3 nucleotides read TGTGCCAGCAGCACGGACGGTTCCTCTGGGGCCAACGTCCTGACTTTC. Its protein product is CASSTDGSSGANVLTF. V usage is TRBV7-2 and J usage is TRBJ2-6, with unresolved D. V was shortened by 5 bases and J by 0 bases, with 11 bases between the two germline ends. Germline V gives CDR1 SGHTA, CDR2 FQGNSA. This CDR3 has 16 residues. Using reference TRBV7-2 and TRBJ2-6 for the parts outside the CDR3, the full variable domain is GAGVSQSPSNKVTEKGKDVELRCDPISGHTALYWYRQSLGQGLEFLIYFQGNSAPDKSGLPSDRFSAERTGGSVSTLTIQRTQQEDSAVYLCASSTDGSSGANVLTFGAGSRLTVL.